This TCR beta chain derives from a study of beta chain features in type 1 diabetes. Regarding the study as a whole: Cells that show high TCR expression could be over-represented by cDNA sequencing. Patients with Type 1 diabetes showed moderately but significantly shorter TCRB CDR3s in all four CD4+ subsets.

V dropped 1 base and J dropped 5 bases, with 11 bases sitting between them. The germline V gene has CDR1 MNHEY and CDR2 SMNVEV (reference sequence). The CDR3 loop spans 14 amino acids. Each population that was sorted was more than 98% pure. Of the isolated RNA, all was reverse transcribed, and so the sequenced material was expressed TCRB transcripts. Around 3.9 million reads per sample were averaged for naive, central memory and regulatory samples. Data came from immunoSEQ multiplex PCR; TCRdb stores just in-frame clones and leaves some out. The sample consists of a few hundred thousand clones, roughly 12% of them appearing once. This clone was observed a handful of times. Its antigen is undetermined.

The receptor's source is a woman aged 18-29 years with type 1 diabetes. Sequencing used naive CD4+ T cells from blood. The chain carries TRBV27 and TRBJ1-1; D is possibly TRBD1 (5 bases). The CDR3 DNA follows: TGTGCCAGCAGTTTATTTGGGGGAGGGACTGAAGCTTTCTTT. Protein: CASSLFGGGTEAFF.